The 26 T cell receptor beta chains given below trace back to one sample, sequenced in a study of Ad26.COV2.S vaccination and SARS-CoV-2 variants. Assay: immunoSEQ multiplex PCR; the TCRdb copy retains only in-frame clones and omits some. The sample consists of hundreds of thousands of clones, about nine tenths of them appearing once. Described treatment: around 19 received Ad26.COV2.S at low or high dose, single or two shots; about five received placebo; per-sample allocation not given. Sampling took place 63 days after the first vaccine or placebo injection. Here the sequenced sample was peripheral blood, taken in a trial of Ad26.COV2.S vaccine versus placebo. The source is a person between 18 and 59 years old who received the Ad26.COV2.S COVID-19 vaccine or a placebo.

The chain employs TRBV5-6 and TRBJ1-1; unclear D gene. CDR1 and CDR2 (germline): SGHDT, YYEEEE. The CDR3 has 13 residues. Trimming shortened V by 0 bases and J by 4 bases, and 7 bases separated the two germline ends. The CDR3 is CASSLERLTEAFF. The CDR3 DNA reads TGTGCCAGCAGCTTGGAAAGGCTCACTGAAGCTTTCTTT.

CDR3 sequence (DNA): TGTGCCTGGAGTCCAGGGACAGGTTTGAACACTGAAGCTTTCTTT. Its translation: CAWSPGTGLNTEAFF. The rearrangement links TRBV30 to TRBJ1-1; 8 nucleotides agree with TRBD1. The V segment lost 2 bases and the J segment 0 bases; nucleotides outside the gene matches: 5. Germline lookup yields CDR1 GTSNPN and CDR2 SVGIG (reference sequence). The CDR3 totals 15 residues.

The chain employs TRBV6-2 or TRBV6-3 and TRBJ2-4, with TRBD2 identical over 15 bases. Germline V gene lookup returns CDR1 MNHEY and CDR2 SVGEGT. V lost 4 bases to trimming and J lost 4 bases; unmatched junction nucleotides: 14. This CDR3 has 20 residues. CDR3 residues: CASSLLSPGLAGGWKNIQYF. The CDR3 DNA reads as TGTGCCAGCAGTTTGCTTTCTCCGGGACTAGCGGGAGGTTGGAAAAACATTCAGTACTTC.

CDR3 protein: CATSGGSASLGEQFF. In nucleotides, the CDR3 is TGTGCCACCAGTGGTGGGAGCGCATCTCTCGGTGAGCAGTTCTTC. The rearrangement links TRBV24-1 to TRBJ2-1; the D gene is possibly TRBD2 (5 bases). V shed 5 bases and J shed 9 bases, with 19 bases lying between them. The CDR3 length is 15 residues. The germline gives CDR1 KGHDR, CDR2 SFDVKD.

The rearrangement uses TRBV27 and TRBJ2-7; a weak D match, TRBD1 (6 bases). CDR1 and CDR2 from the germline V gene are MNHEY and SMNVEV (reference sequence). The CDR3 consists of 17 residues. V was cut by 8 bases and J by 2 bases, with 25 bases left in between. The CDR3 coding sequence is TGTGCCAGCGGGGCCGGGACACCGCGAAATCCCCCCTACGAGCAGTACTTC. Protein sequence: CASGAGTPRNPPYEQYF.

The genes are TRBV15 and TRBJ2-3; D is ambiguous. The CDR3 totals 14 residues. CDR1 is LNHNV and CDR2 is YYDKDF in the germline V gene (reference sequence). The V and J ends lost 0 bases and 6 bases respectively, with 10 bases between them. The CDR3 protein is CATSRERFLDTQYF. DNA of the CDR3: TGTGCCACCAGCAGAGAGCGTTTCCTGGATACGCAGTATTTT.

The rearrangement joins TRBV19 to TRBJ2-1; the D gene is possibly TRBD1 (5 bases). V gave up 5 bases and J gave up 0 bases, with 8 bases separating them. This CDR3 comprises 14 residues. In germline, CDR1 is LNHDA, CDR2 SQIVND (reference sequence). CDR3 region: CASSQGSSYNEQFF. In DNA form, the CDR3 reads TGTGCCAGTAGTCAGGGTAGCTCCTACAATGAGCAGTTCTTC.

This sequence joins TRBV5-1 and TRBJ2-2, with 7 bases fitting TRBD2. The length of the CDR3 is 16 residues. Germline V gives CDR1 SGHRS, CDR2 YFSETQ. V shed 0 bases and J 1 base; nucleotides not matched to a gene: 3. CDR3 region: CASSLEGGRNTGELFF. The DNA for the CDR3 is TGCGCCAGCAGCTTGGAAGGCGGGAGGAACACCGGGGAGCTGTTTTTT.

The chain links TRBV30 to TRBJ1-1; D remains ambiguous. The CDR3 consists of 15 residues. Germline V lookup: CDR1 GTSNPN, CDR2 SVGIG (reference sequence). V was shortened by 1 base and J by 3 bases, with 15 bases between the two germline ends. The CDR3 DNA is TGTGCCTGGAGTGACCCCCGATGGGGAGACACTGAAGCTTTCTTT. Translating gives CAWSDPRWGDTEAFF.

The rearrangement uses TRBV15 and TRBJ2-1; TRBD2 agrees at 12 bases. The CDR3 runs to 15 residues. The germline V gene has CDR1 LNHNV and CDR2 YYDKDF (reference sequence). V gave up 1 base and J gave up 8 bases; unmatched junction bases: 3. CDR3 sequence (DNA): TGTGCCACCAGCAGAGTAGGACTAGCGGGACATGAGCAGTTCTTC. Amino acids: CATSRVGLAGHEQFF. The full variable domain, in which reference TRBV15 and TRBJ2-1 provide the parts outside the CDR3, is DAMVIQNPRYQVTQFGKPVTLSCSQTLNHNVMYWYQQKSSQAPKLLFHYYDKDFNNEADTPDNFQSRRPNTSFCFLDIRSPGLGDTAMYLCATSRVGLAGHEQFFGPGTRLTVL.

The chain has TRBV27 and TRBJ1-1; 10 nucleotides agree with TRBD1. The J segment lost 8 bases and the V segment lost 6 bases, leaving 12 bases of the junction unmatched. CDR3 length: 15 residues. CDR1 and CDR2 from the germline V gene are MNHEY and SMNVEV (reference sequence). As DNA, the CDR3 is TGTGCCAGCAGCCTAGGGACAGGGGCGAGCGTGGAAGCTTTCTTT. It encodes CASSLGTGASVEAFF.

CDR3 bases: TGTGCCAGCAGACCTACAGGGTGGAAAAGCGGGGAGCTGTTTTTT. Protein: CASRPTGWKSGELFF. The chain has TRBV6-6 and TRBJ2-2; tentative D call: TRBD1 (6 bases). This CDR3 region has 15 residues. V was pared by 6 bases and J by 7 bases, with 18 bases between. Germline CDR1 is MNHNY and CDR2 is SVGAGI (reference sequence).

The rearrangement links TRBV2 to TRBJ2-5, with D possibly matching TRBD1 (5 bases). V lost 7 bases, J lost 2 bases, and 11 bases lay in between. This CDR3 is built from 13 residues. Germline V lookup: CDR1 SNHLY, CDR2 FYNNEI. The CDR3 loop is CASTGQTQETQYF. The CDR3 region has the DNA TGTGCCAGCACAGGGCAGACACAAGAGACCCAGTACTTC.

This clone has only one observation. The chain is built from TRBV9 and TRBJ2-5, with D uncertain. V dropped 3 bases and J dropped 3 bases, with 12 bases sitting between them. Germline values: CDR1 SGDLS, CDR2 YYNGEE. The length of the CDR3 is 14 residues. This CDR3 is CASSASPMEETQYF. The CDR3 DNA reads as TGTGCCAGCAGCGCGTCCCCGATGGAAGAGACCCAGTACTTC.

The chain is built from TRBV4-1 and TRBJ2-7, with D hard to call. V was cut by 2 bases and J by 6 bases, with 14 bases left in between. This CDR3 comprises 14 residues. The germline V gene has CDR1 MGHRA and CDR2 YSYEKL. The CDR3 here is CASSQTQVFGEQYF. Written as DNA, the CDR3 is TGCGCCAGCAGCCAAACCCAGGTGTTCGGCGAGCAGTACTTC.

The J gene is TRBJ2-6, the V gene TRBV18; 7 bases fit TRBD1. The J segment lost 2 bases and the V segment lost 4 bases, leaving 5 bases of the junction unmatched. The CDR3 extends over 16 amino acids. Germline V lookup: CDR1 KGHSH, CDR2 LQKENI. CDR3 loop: CASSLNRGTGANVLTF. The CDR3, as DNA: TGTGCCAGCTCACTCAACAGGGGCACTGGGGCCAACGTCCTGACTTTC.

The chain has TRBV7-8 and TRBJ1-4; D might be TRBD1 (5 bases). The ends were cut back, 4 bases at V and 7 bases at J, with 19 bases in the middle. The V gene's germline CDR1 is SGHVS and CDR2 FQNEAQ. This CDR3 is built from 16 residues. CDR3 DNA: TGTGCCAGCAGCTATACCTCAGGGATGGGGGGTGAAAAACTGTTTTTT. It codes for CASSYTSGMGGEKLFF. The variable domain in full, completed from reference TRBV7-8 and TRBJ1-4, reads GAGVSQSPRYKVAKRGQDVALRCDPISGHVSLFWYQQALGQGPEFLTYFQNEAQLDKSGLPSDRFFAERPEGSVSTLKIQRTQQEDSAVYLCASSYTSGMGGEKLFFGSGTQLSVL.

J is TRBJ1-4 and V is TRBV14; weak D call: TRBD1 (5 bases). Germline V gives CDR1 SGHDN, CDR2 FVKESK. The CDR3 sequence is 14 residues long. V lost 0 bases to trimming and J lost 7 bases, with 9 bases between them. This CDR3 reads CASSQDWQGEKLFF. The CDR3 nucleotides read TGTGCCAGCAGCCAAGATTGGCAGGGTGAAAAACTGTTTTTT. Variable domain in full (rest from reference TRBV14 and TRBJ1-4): EAGVTQFPSHSVIEKGQTVTLRCDPISGHDNLYWYRRVMGKEIKFLLHFVKESKQDESGMPNNRFLAERTGGTYSTLKVQPAELEDSGVYFCASSQDWQGEKLFFGSGTQLSVL.

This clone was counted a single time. The CDR3 DNA reads as TGTGCCAGTAGTACCGACAGTCCCAATCAGCCCCAGCATTTT. Its translation is CASSTDSPNQPQHF. The rearrangement links TRBV19 to TRBJ1-5, with TRBD1 as a possible D gene (5 bases). V was pared by 4 bases and J by 3 bases, with 10 bases between. Germline lookup yields CDR1 LNHDA and CDR2 SQIVND (reference sequence). The length of the CDR3 is 14 residues. Complete variable domain (other parts from reference TRBV19 and TRBJ1-5): DGGITQSPKYLFRKEGQNVTLSCEQNLNHDAMYWYRQDPGQGLRLIYYSQIVNDFQKGDIAEGYSVSREKKESFPLTVTSAQKNPTAFYLCASSTDSPNQPQHFGDGTRLSIL.

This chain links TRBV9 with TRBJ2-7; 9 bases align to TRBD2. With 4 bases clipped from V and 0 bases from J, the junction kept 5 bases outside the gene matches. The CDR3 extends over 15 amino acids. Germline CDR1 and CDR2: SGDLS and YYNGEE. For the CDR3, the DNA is TGTGCCAGCAGCCTTAGTAGCGGGAGCTCCTACGAGCAGTACTTC. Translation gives CASSLSSGSSYEQYF.

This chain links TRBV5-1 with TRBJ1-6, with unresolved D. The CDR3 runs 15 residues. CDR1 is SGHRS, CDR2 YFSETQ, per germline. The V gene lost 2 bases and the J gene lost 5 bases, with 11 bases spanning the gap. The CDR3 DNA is TGCGCCAGCAGCTTTTCCAATTTGGATAATTCACCCCTCCACTTT. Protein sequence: CASSFSNLDNSPLHF.

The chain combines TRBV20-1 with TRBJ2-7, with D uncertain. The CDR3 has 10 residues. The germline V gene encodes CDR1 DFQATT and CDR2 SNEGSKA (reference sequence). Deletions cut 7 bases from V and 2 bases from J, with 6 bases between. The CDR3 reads CSVSAYEQYF. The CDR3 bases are TGCAGTGTATCCGCCTACGAGCAGTACTTC.

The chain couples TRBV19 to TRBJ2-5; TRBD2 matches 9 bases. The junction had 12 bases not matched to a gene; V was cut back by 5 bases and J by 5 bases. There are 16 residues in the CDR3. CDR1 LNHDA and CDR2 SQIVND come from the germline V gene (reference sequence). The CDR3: CASSLGVAGVRETQYF. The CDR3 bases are TGTGCCAGTAGTCTCGGGGTAGCGGGAGTGCGGGAGACCCAGTACTTC.

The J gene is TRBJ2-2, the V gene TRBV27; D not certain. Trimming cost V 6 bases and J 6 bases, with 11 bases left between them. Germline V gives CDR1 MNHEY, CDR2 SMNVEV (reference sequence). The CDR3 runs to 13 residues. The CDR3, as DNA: TGTGCCAGCAGCCCCCATGAGTCCGGGGAGCTGTTTTTT. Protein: CASSPHESGELFF.

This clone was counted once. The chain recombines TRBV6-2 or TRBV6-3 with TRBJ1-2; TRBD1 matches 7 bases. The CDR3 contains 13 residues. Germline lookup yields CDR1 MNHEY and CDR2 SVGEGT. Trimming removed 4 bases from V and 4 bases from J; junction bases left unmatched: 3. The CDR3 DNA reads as TGTGCCAGCAGTTGGGGACAGTCCTATGGCTACACCTTC. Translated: CASSWGQSYGYTF.

CDR3 DNA: TGCGCCAGCAGTCAACAGTCCGATCAGGGCAACTCCTACGAGCAGTACTTC. It encodes CASSQQSDQGNSYEQYF. This rearrangement joins TRBV23-1 to TRBJ2-7; D possibly corresponds to TRBD1 (5 bases). TRBV23-1 is sorted into the ORF group, with uncertain function. V was pared by 2 bases and J by 0 bases, with 17 bases between. The CDR3 runs 17 residues.